Shown below are 12 T cell receptor beta chains from a single sample sequenced in a study of molecular identifiers for immune sequencing clone quantification. TCRdb fed the PCR reads into MiXCR, producing one record per CDR3 protein. Here the sample spans about 510,000 distinct CDR3 sequences, about a fifth being singletons. Sequenced input: naive CD8+ T cells from blood, with Jurkat cell RNA spiked in. Indicated subset: FACS-sorted CD8+CD4-CCR7+CD45RA+ naive T cells. Source of these receptors: a human donor in good health. Some libraries in this study had Jurkat cell RNA spiked in.

This clonotype was recorded a few times. This chain connects TRBV29-1 to TRBJ1-2, with TRBD1 matching 7 bases. CDR1 is SQVTM and CDR2 is ANQGSEA in the germline V gene. The junction had 10 bases not matched to a gene; V was cut back by 6 bases and J by 0 bases. This CDR3 is built from 15 residues. The CDR3 nucleotides are TGCAGCGTGGGGGACAGCAACGCAGCTAACTATGGCTACACCTTC. The encoded protein is CSVGDSNAANYGYTF.

There are many counts of this clonotype. The V and J genes are TRBV12-5 and TRBJ2-3; D is perhaps TRBD1 (6 bases). The V gene lost 3 bases and the J gene lost 0 bases, with 10 bases spanning the gap. CDR1 and CDR2 from the germline V gene are LGHNT and FRNRAP. This CDR3 spans 15 amino acids. The CDR3 protein is CASGFGDISTDTQYF. The CDR3 bases are TGTGCTAGTGGTTTCGGGGACATTAGCACAGATACGCAGTATTTT.

In this sample, this clonotype turned up a few times. The chain combines TRBV5-5 with TRBJ1-1, with TRBD1 as a possible D gene (6 bases). CDR1 is SGHKS and CDR2 is YYEKEE in the germline V gene (reference sequence). V lost 4 bases, J lost 0 bases, and 10 bases lay in between. The CDR3 consists of 14 residues. The CDR3 region is CASSRGTLNTEAFF. In DNA, the CDR3 is TGTGCCAGCAGCCGTGGGACACTGAACACTGAAGCTTTCTTT.

This clonotype was seen at least ten times. The V gene is TRBV12-3 or TRBV12-4, the J gene TRBJ2-5, with 14 bases that match TRBD2. Trimming at V came to 6 bases and at J to 4 bases, leaving 10 bases not matched to a gene. CDR3 length equals 17 residues. The CDR3 coding sequence is TGTGCCAGCAGCGGACTAGCGGGAGGACCGAATTCAGAGACCCAGTACTTC. Its protein product is CASSGLAGGPNSETQYF.

This clonotype was detected many times. This chain connects TRBV7-9 to TRBJ2-1; 7 positions agree with TRBD2. Trimming took 5 bases from V and 6 from J; bases not matched to a gene: 16. The CDR3 consists of 17 residues. Germline CDR1 SEHNR, CDR2 FQNEAQ (reference sequence). CDR3 sequence reads: CASSPQAGTPGVNEQFF. In DNA form, the CDR3 reads TGTGCCAGCAGCCCCCAAGCGGGAACCCCCGGAGTCAATGAGCAGTTCTTC.

This sequence joins TRBV7-6 and TRBJ2-1, with D tentatively TRBD2 (5 bases). V lost 5 bases to trimming and J lost 6 bases, with 11 bases between them. Per the germline V gene, CDR1 is SGHVS and CDR2 is FNYEAQ. The CDR3 runs to 13 residues. The CDR3 DNA reads TGTGCCAGCAGCACCGGGATGTCCAATGAGCAGTTCTTC. The encoded protein is CASSTGMSNEQFF. Looking up the rest from reference TRBV7-6 and TRBJ2-1 gives the full variable domain: GAGVSQSPRYKVTKRGQDVALRCDPISGHVSLYWYRQALGQGPEFLTYFNYEAQQDKSGLPNDRFSAERPEGSISTLTIQRTEQRDSAMYRCASSTGMSNEQFFGPGTRLTVL.

Points on this clonotype: A read error may explain this, as a much larger clone is one base away. V gene TRBV4-1 combines with J gene TRBJ1-5; no reliable D call. The CDR3 totals 14 residues. CDR1 MGHRA and CDR2 YSYEKL come from the germline V gene. CDR3 sequence: CAGSQEPGSQPQHF. The CDR3 DNA sequence: TGCGCCGGCAGCCAAGAGCCAGGTTCTCAGCCCCAGCATTTT.

Comment on this clonotype: This sequence may be a read error, since a much larger clone differs from it by one base. The genes are TRBV5-4 and TRBJ2-3, with D possibly TRBD1 on 5 matching bases. The CDR3 covers 12 residues. From germline, CDR1 is SGHNT and CDR2 YYREEE (reference sequence). CDR3 residues: CASSEITGTQYF. The CDR3, as DNA: TGTGCCAGCAGCGAGATCACAGGTACGCAGTATTTT.

This clonotype has only a few counts. This may come from a read error, since a much larger clone is one base off. The J gene is TRBJ2-7, the V gene TRBV4-1, with 8 positions matching TRBD1. CDR3 size: 15 residues. Per germline, CDR1 MGHRA and CDR2 YSYEKL. The CDR3 region has the DNA TGCGCCAGCAGCTATCGGACAGGGTATGCCTACGAGCAGTGCTTC. Residues: CASSYRTGYAYEQCF.

This chain connects TRBV4-1 to TRBJ1-1, with a tentative D call TRBD1 (5 bases). Looked up from germline, CDR1 is MGHRA and CDR2 is YSYEKL. The CDR3 sequence is 15 residues long. V was cut by 1 base and J by 1 base, with 10 bases left in between. CDR3 sequence: CASSQVGGQNTEAFF. In nucleotides, the CDR3 is TGCGCCAGCAGCCAAGTTGGGGGTCAGAACACTGAAGCTTTCTTT.

At least ten counts were recorded for this clonotype. V usage is TRBV18 and J usage is TRBJ2-5; 7 bases map to TRBD2. With 3 bases clipped from V and 3 bases from J, the junction kept 7 bases outside the gene matches. The CDR3 is 15 amino acids. In germline, CDR1 is KGHSH, CDR2 LQKENI. CDR3 residues: CASSPGGLAEETQYF. Here the CDR3 DNA reads TGTGCCAGCTCACCGGGTGGGCTAGCGGAAGAGACCCAGTACTTC. The entire variable domain, with the rest obtained from reference TRBV18 and TRBJ2-5, is as follows: NAGVMQNPRHLVRRRGQEARLRCSPMKGHSHVYWYRQLPEEGLKFMVYLQKENIIDESGMPKERFSAEFPKEGPSILRIQQVVRGDSAAYFCASSPGGLAEETQYFGPGTRLLVL.

Points on this clonotype: With a much larger clone just one base away, this may be a read error. CDR3 sequence reads: CASGPRPGLALLSGELFF. DNA of the CDR3: TGTGCCAGCGGCCCTCGCCCGGGACTAGCTCTTCTCAGCGGGGAGCTGTTTTTT. V and J are TRBV7-6 and TRBJ2-2; 9 bases fit TRBD2. The CDR3 is 18 residues long. V shed 8 bases and J 7 bases; nucleotides not matched to a gene: 20. CDR1 and CDR2 (germline): SGHVS, FNYEAQ.